This TCR beta chain is from a study of blood T cells in healthy people across ages. Study-level background: T cells yielded about one barcoded beta molecule per two cells through template switching.

CDR1 and CDR2 (germline): MNHEY, SMNVEV (reference sequence). V was clipped by 5 bases and J by 2 bases, with 19 bases between them. The CDR3 spans 17 residues. Comments on this clonotype: Its cognate antigen is unknown.

At least 7 million PBMCs were isolated per sample. Study conclusions and caveats: Diversity estimates from one million T cells were considered underestimates. Changes in expanded clonotypes were possibly confounded, as the CMV status of donors was unknown.

Sample-barcoded 5' priming and a J-beta primer mix drove a second PCR of about 6 to 11 cycles. TCRdb re-analysed the 5' RACE reads in MiXCR, keeping a single row per CDR3 protein. The data show 1.5 million or so distinct CDR3 sequences, around two fifths seen once. The TCR was taken from a woman under 30 in good health. Source material: blood. The chain recombines TRBV27 with TRBJ1-5, with TRBD1 as a possible D gene (5 bases). The CDR3 DNA is TGTGCCAGCAGTCCCACGGGACCCGGGATTGGCAATCAGCCCCAGCATTTT. This translates into CASSPTGPGIGNQPQHF.